This TCR beta chain was sequenced during a study of blood T cell repertoires in COVID-19. Study summary: Acute and convalescent COVID-19 specimens originated in the United States, Italy and Spain. In each case, the material was cDNA or gDNA derived from T cells, B-cell-depleted T cells, or PBMCs.

As originally analysed: Quantification of nucleated cells was approximated via reference gene primer amplification. Data came from immunoSEQ multiplex PCR; TCRdb stores just in-frame clones and leaves some out. V and J calls and clone size are those listed in that table; D and trimming were worked out from the DNA. Of 150,000 to 180,000 clones detected, around 83% appear once; the ten largest clones hold 25% to 35%. Between the trimmed V and J ends, which lost 5 bases and 15 bases, there was a span of 14 bases. CDR1 MDHEN and CDR2 SYDVKM come from the germline V gene. This CDR3 has 11 residues. The specimen was peripheral blood. V gene TRBV28 combines with J gene TRBJ2-1; D perhaps matches TRBD2 (5 bases). This receptor was obtained from a woman aged 55-75 years with acute or convalescent COVID-19. DNA for the CDR3: TGTGCCAGCAGTCAGTGGCCGGACTGGTTCTTC. This encodes CASSQWPDWFF.